This is a list of T cell receptor beta chains from one sample in a study of breast tumors, draining lymph nodes, adjacent tissues. Each CDR3 protein is one row after TCRdb ran MiXCR on the multiplex PCR reads. This sample has roughly 120,000 distinct CDR3 sequences, with less than 20% found just once. Sequenced material: axillary lymph node tissue. The receptors were sampled from a female donor with breast cancer. Some clones in this sample may be carry-over from other donors' samples. CDR3s include the opening cysteine and the closing phenylalanine or tryptophan. Each record gives: CDR3 protein, CDR3 DNA, D gene, J gene, V gene, clone size. A D gene is named only where the DNA matches it firmly. Size is omitted from some rows. Given values are once, few, many or a class for expanded clones.

CASSTGTGLYEQYF,TGTGCCAGCAGCACCGGGACAGGGCTCTACGAGCAGTACTTC,TRBD1,TRBJ2-7,TRBV5-8,many
CASSWRTGTGNQPQHF,TGTGCCAGCAGCTGGAGGACCGGGACAGGAAATCAGCCCCAGCATTTT,TRBD1,TRBJ1-5,TRBV6-6,many
CASTSGTRSYNEQFF,TGTGCCAGCACCTCCGGGACACGCTCCTACAATGAGCAGTTCTTC,-,TRBJ2-1,TRBV4-2,many
CASRFGDSRSYEQYF,TGTGCCAGCAGATTCGGGGACAGTCGCTCCTACGAGCAGTACTTC,TRBD1,TRBJ2-7,TRBV28,-
CSAISRRALDTQYF,TGCAGTGCTATTTCCCGAAGGGCCCTAGATACGCAGTATTTT,-,TRBJ2-3,TRBV20-1,many
CASSLPGINGYTF,TGCGCCAGCAGCCTCCCAGGAATAAATGGCTACACCTTC,-,TRBJ1-2,TRBV4-1,many
CASSGTGFYEQYF,TGTGCCAGCAGTGGGACAGGGTTTTACGAGCAGTACTTC,TRBD1,TRBJ2-7,TRBV12-3/TRBV12-4,many
CASSRTSGGSGVNEQFF,TGTGCCAGCAGTCGGACTAGCGGGGGGTCGGGGGTGAATGAGCAGTTCTTC,TRBD2,TRBJ2-1,TRBV7-3,many
CSVTETGVNYGYTF,TGCAGCGTGACCGAGACAGGGGTTAACTATGGCTACACCTTC,TRBD1,TRBJ1-2,TRBV29-1,many
CASSTGTGGAYGYTF,TGTGCCAGTAGTACCGGGACAGGGGGCGCCTATGGCTACACCTTC,TRBD1,TRBJ1-2,TRBV19,many
CASSPTGEGNTIYF,TGTGCCAGCAGTCCGACAGGGGAGGGAAACACCATATATTTT,TRBD1,TRBJ1-3,TRBV2,many
CSAIALLAASTDTQYF,TGCAGTGCCATAGCATTATTAGCGGCTAGCACAGATACGCAGTATTTT,-,TRBJ2-3,TRBV20-1,many
CASSQAAGPYEQYF,TGCGCCAGCAGCCAAGCAGCGGGACCCTACGAGCAGTACTTC,TRBD2,TRBJ2-7,TRBV4-1,many
CASRRTGGRTGELFF,TGTGCCAGCAGGCGAACAGGGGGCCGTACCGGGGAGCTGTTTTTT,TRBD1,TRBJ2-2,TRBV27,few
CASSDNSGNTIYF,TGTGCCAGCAGCGACAACTCTGGAAACACCATATATTTT,-,TRBJ1-3,TRBV3-1,many
CASSPTDRGGETQYF,TGTGCCAGCAGCCCCACGGACAGGGGGGGAGAGACCCAGTACTTC,TRBD1,TRBJ2-5,TRBV9,many
CASSPLGEKLFF,TGTGCCAGCAGCCCTCTGGGTGAAAAACTGTTTTTT,-,TRBJ1-4,TRBV3-1,many
CSGRDRGFYNSPLHF,TGCAGTGGCAGGGACAGGGGTTTCTATAATTCACCCCTCCACTTT,TRBD1,TRBJ1-6,TRBV20-1,many
CASSPGTGTYGYTF,TGTGCCAGCAGCCCCGGGACAGGGACTTATGGCTACACCTTC,TRBD1,TRBJ1-2,TRBV2,many
CSANQRGGQGGRYNEQFF,TGCAGTGCTAACCAGCGGGGGGGCCAAGGGGGGAGATACAATGAGCAGTTCTTC,TRBD2,TRBJ2-1,TRBV20-1,many
CASIPGQGGTGAFF,TGTGCCAGCATACCGGGACAGGGGGGCACTGGAGCTTTCTTT,TRBD1,TRBJ1-1,TRBV2,-
CASSVSAGEQYF,TGTGCCAGCAGTGTGAGCGCGGGCGAGCAGTACTTC,-,TRBJ2-7,TRBV2,many
CAWSKLSREQYF,TGTGCCTGGAGTAAATTGAGTCGGGAGCAGTACTTC,-,TRBJ2-7,TRBV30,many
CSARDGTHNEQFF,TGCAGTGCTAGAGACGGGACTCACAATGAGCAGTTCTTC,-,TRBJ2-1,TRBV20-1,many
CASSRTFSSYNSPLHF,TGTGCCAGCAGCCGAACGTTTAGCTCCTATAATTCACCCCTCCACTTT,-,TRBJ1-6,TRBV5-4,many
CASKRGTGSYEQYF,TGTGCCAGCAAAAGGGGGACAGGTTCCTACGAGCAGTACTTC,TRBD1,TRBJ2-7,TRBV2,many
CASRDQLGYNEQFF,TGTGCCAGCAGGGATCAACTAGGTTACAATGAGCAGTTCTTC,-,TRBJ2-1,TRBV3-1,many
CSARVGTSGRDTDTQYF,TGCAGTGCTAGAGTCGGGACTAGCGGGAGGGACACAGATACGCAGTATTTT,TRBD2,TRBJ2-3,TRBV20-1,few
CASSHLGYGYTF,TGTGCCAGCAGCCACCTCGGATATGGCTACACCTTC,-,TRBJ1-2,TRBV7-8,many
CASSRDSNEKLFF,TGTGCCAGCAGTCGGGACTCGAATGAAAAACTGTTTTTT,-,TRBJ1-4,TRBV28,few
CASSTQENEKLFF,TGTGCCAGCTCAACACAAGAGAATGAAAAACTGTTTTTT,-,TRBJ1-4,TRBV18,-
CASSPQQGSETQYF,TGTGCCAGCTCACCGCAACAGGGGTCGGAGACCCAGTACTTC,TRBD1,TRBJ2-5,TRBV18,-
CATSQSPDYGYTF,TGTGCCACCAGTCAGTCCCCGGACTATGGCTACACCTTC,-,TRBJ1-2,TRBV15,many
CSARDASGANVLTF,TGCAGTGCTAGAGATGCTAGTGGGGCCAACGTCCTGACTTTC,-,TRBJ2-6,TRBV20-1,many
CASRPAGGPYEQYF,TGTGCCAGCAGGCCAGCGGGGGGGCCGTACGAGCAGTACTTC,TRBD2,TRBJ2-7,TRBV3-1,many
CASSLASVYLYGYTF,TGTGCCAGCAGCTTGGCCTCAGTCTACCTTTATGGCTACACCTTC,-,TRBJ1-2,TRBV5-8,many
CSAKTGSYEQYF,TGCAGTGCCAAGACAGGATCCTACGAGCAGTACTTC,-,TRBJ2-7,TRBV20-1,many
CASLDRASEKLFF,TGTGCCAGCTTGGACAGGGCGAGTGAAAAACTGTTTTTT,TRBD1,TRBJ1-4,TRBV19,-
CASSLGGAGSYEQYF,TGTGCCAGCAGTTTAGGAGGAGCTGGCTCCTACGAGCAGTACTTC,-,TRBJ2-7,TRBV28,-
CASSFRKRGGGTDTQYF,TGTGCCAGCAGCTTTAGAAAAAGGGGCGGTGGCACAGATACGCAGTATTTT,-,TRBJ2-3,TRBV7-8,many
CASSQGLGDSYDEQFF,TGTGCCAGCAGCCAGGGACTAGGGGACTCCTACGATGAGCAGTTCTTC,TRBD2,TRBJ2-1,TRBV11-2,once
CASSEWTSGNGELFF,TGCGCCAGCAGTGAATGGACTAGCGGGAACGGGGAGCTGTTTTTT,TRBD2,TRBJ2-2,TRBV10-1,many
CAFGQGRNTIYF,TGTGCCTTCGGACAGGGACGAAACACCATATATTTT,TRBD1,TRBJ1-3,TRBV30,many
CASSEIWDRGEQYF,TGTGCCAGCAGTGAAATTTGGGACAGGGGCGAGCAGTACTTC,TRBD1,TRBJ2-7,TRBV6-1,many